The entry that follows covers one T cell receptor beta chain sequence. The CDR3 runs 11 residues. CDR1 and CDR2 from the germline V gene are PRHDT and FYEKMQ (reference sequence). Trimming shortened V by 3 bases and J by 4 bases, and 1 base separated the two germline ends. The data are from a study of control samples from healthy donors and cancer patients. The data were produced by immunoSEQ multiplex PCR, yet TCRdb's version contains in-frame clones alone and is incomplete. The sample lists tens of thousands of clones, roughly 94% occurring once. Sequencing input: blood. This chain uses TRBV13 with TRBJ2-1; D is unclear. This clonotype originated in a man aged 25 to 40 in good health. The CDR3 here is CASSFYNEQFF. Here the CDR3 DNA reads TGTGCCAGCAGCTTTTACAATGAGCAGTTCTTC.